Described below is a single T cell receptor (beta chain) sequence and its context. The antigen this receptor binds is unknown. Base qualities were left out, and no much larger clone turns up one base away. The data originate from a study of T-cell reconstitution after alpha-beta-depleted transplantation in children (dated by TCRdb to 2016 to 2018). Looking at the study overall: The study quantitatively tracked T-cell immune reconstitution after TCRalphabeta/CD19-depleted allogeneic hematopoietic cell transplantation in children using TCR repertoire profiling.

Library preparation was by PCR. TCRdb shows the sequencer as Illumina HiSeq 2500. To normalize quantification of the TCRbeta repertoire, the TCR libraries were built with molecular barcoding that relied on unique molecular identifiers. Starting from the raw public reads, TCRdb applied fastp trimming at Q25, assembled clones with MiXCR and retained in-frame beta chains. CDR3 protein duplicates are merged, each entry listing the most common genes and DNA. The sample contains roughly 610,000 distinct CDR3 sequences, 8% to 11% of them found a single time. The top ten hold about 4% of the sample. Spanning cysteine to phenylalanine, the CDR3 consists of 15 amino acids. The sequence is cut down to CDR3 DNA, 45 bases in frame from base 1. The germline V gene encodes CDR1 SEHNR and CDR2 FQNEAQ (reference sequence). V is trimmed back by 5 bases and J by 5 bases, and the junction contains 6 bases that no gene match accounts for.

The source material was PBMCs from the stem cell graft donor, sampled from the stem cell graft. The receptor was isolated from a human donor who donated a stem cell graft to a child with acute myeloid leukemia. The chain was built from TRBV7-9 and TRBJ1-5, with 10 bases in between that match TRBD1. The CDR3 loop reads CASSLGTGVDQPQHF. The sequenced DNA: TGTGCCAGCAGCCTGGGGACAGGGGTGGATCAGCCCCAGCATTTT. The reference TRBV7-9 and TRBJ1-5 proteins fill in what lies around the CDR3, so the full variable domain reads DTGVSQNPRHKITKRGQNVTFRCDPISEHNRLYWYRQTLGQGPEFLTYFQNEAQLEKSRLLSDRFSAERPKGSFSTLEIQRTEQGDSAMYLCASSLGTGVDQPQHFGDGTRLSIL.